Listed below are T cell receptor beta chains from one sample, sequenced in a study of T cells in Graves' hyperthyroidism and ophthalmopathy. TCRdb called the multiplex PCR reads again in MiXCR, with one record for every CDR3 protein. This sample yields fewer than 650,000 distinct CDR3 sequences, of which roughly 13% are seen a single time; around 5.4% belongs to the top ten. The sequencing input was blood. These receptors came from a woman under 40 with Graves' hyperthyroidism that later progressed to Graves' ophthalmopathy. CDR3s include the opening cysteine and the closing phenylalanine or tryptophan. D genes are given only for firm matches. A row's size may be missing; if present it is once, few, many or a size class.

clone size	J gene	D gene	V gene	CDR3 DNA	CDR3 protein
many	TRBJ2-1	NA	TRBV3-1	TGTGCCAGCACGCGTGAGGGTGAGGGTGAGCAGTTCTTC	CASTREGEGEQFF
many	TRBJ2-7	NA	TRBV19	TGTGCCAGTAGTATAGGGGGTGGAGGGTACGAGCAGTACTTC	CASSIGGGGYEQYF
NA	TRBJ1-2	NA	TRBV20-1	TGCAGTGCTACTCAGACAGGAAAGGTTTATGGCTACACCTTC	CSATQTGKVYGYTF
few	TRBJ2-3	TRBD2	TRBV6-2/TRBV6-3	TGTGCCAGCAGTTACCGCCTAGCGGGAGAGGAAATAGTTACAGATACGCAGTATTTT	CASSYRLAGEEIVTDTQYF
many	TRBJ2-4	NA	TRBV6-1	TGTGCCAGCAGTGCCTATAGCGGCTTTAAAAACATTCAGTACTTC	CASSAYSGFKNIQYF
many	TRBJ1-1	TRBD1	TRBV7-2	TGTGCCAGCAGCTCTAGACAGGGGGGTACTGAAGCTTTCTTT	CASSSRQGGTEAFF
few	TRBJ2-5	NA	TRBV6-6	TGTGCCAGCAGTTACGTGGGAGGAGAGACCCAGTACTTC	CASSYVGGETQYF
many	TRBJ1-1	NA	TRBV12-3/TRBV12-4	TGTGCCAGCACCCCACAGGAGTTAAGGGCTTTCTTT	CASTPQELRAFF
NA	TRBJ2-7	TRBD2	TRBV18	TGTGCCAGCTCACCGGCAAGCGGCGGGGGTGGAGGCGAGCAGTACTTC	CASSPASGGGGGEQYF
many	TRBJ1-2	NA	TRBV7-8	TGTGCCAGCAGCTTAAACAGGGAGGGAGGCTACACCTTC	CASSLNREGGYTF
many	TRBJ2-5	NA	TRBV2	TGTGCCAGCACGAGGCGGTGGCAAGAGACCCAGTACTTC	CASTRRWQETQYF
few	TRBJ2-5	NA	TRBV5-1	TGCGCCAGCAGCCCCGTTTCAGGCCACCAAGAGACCCAGTACTTC	CASSPVSGHQETQYF
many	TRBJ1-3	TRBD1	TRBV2	TGTGCCAGCAGTACACCGGGACAGGGGTACTTTGGAAACACCATATATTTT	CASSTPGQGYFGNTIYF
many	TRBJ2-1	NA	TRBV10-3	TGTGCCATCAGTGACCTGCGGACGTATCTCTCCTACAATGAGCAGTTCTTC	CAISDLRTYLSYNEQFF
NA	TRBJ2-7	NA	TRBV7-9	TGTGCCAGCACCAGCGGACTGGGCAGGACTTACGAGCAGTACTTC	CASTSGLGRTYEQYF
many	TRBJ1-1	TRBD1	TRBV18	TGTGCCAGCTCACCCGGGACAGGGTTAACTGAAGCTTTCTTT	CASSPGTGLTEAFF
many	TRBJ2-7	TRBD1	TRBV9	TGTGCCAGCAGCGCGGGGGGACAGGGGTCCTACGAGCAGTACTTC	CASSAGGQGSYEQYF
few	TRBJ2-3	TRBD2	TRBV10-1	TGCGCCAGCAGTTACTCCGGGGGGGATACGCAGTATTTT	CASSYSGGDTQYF
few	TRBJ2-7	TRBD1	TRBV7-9	TGTGCCAGCAGCTCAGGGGGCCCCCTTTCCTACGAGCAGTACTTC	CASSSGGPLSYEQYF
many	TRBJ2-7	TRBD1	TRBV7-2	TGTGCCAGCAGCCCCGCCCTCCGGGACAGGGGGCGCGAGCAGTACTTC	CASSPALRDRGREQYF
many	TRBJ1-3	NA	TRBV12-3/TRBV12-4	TGTGCCAGCAGTCCTTCAAGAGGAAGCTCTGGAAACACCATATATTTT	CASSPSRGSSGNTIYF
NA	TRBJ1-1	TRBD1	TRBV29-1	TGCAGCGTTGGAGGGGGCGCCACTGAAGCTTTCTTT	CSVGGGATEAFF
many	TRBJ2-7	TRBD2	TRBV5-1	TGCGCCAGCAGTTCTTATCCCACTAGCGGGAGTTACGAGCAGTACTTC	CASSSYPTSGSYEQYF
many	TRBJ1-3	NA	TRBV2	TGTGCCAGCAGTCGGGATGGCTCTGGAAACACCATATATTTT	CASSRDGSGNTIYF